This T cell receptor beta chain appears in the sequencing data of a study of cytomegalovirus exposure and HLA in healthy donors. Overall study: Most donors, roughly 77% of a few hundred genotyped, fell in the Caucasian-associated ancestry cluster. Findings and limits, study-wide: A later analysis reportedly identified an Asian-associated ancestry cluster as carrying fewer N-insertions than the approximately 670-donor mean. Common viral pathogens seemed, in a later analysis, to connect with several of the most significant clusters. Immune exposure data for these donors was limited to CMV serostatus.

The V gene end was trimmed by 4 bases and the J gene end by 3 bases; junction bases not matched to a gene: 8. The CDR3 contains 15 residues. The germline gives CDR1 KGHSH, CDR2 LQKENI. Concerning this clone itself: The antigen is not known.

In the PCR, 60 Vbeta and 13 Jbeta primers were used. Here immunoSEQ multiplex PCR was the method, and the copy in TCRdb shows in-frame clones only, minus some. The sample lists 150,000 to 200,000 clones; around 75% were seen once. J is TRBJ1-1 and V is TRBV18; 7 positions agree with TRBD1. The sample was PBMCs. The receptor was isolated from a man aged 18 to 29 in good health and CMV-seropositive. CDR3 residues: CASSQGAGFYTEAFF. CDR3 DNA sequence: TGTGCCAGCTCACAGGGGGCGGGTTTTTACACTGAAGCTTTCTTT.